Following are 7 T cell receptor beta chains from one sample sequenced in a study of PD-L1 blockade in urothelial cancer (dated by TCRdb to between 2016 and 2019). Interpreted using the paper, the time point label stands for: peripheral blood 6 weeks after treatment start. The library was built by means of the immunoSEQ multiplex PCR assay. TCRdb holds this immuneACCESS table with in-frame rearrangements only. Some clones are missing; in checked studies, unresolved V genes explain under half, and the rest has no known cause. This sample is represented by roughly 42,000 clones; roughly 89% of them were singletons. About 7.3% of the sample is in the top ten clones. The material sequenced was PBMCs, taken around atezolizumab (anti-PD-L1) treatment. The receptors were sampled from a man in his sixties or seventies with urothelial cancer.

Of note for this clone: The junction does not match germline at one end; this may be a read error. The same CDR3 also results from other DNA sequences found in this sample. The V and J genes are TRBV5-6 and TRBJ1-3; 7 nucleotides match TRBD1. This CDR3 region has 16 residues. Germline CDR1 reads SGHDT; CDR2 reads YYEEEE. CDR3 sequence reads: CASSSFDRVSGNTIYF. The CDR3 DNA sequence: TGTGCTAGCAGCAGTTTTGACAGGGTCTCTGGAAACACCATATATTTT.

The chain employs TRBV9 and TRBJ2-3; 8 positions agree with TRBD2. The CDR3 runs to 15 residues. Losses at the gene ends were 3 bases for V and 0 bases for J; bases not matched to a gene: 3. Germline CDR1 reads SGDLS; CDR2 reads YYNGEE. The CDR3 DNA follows: TGTGCCAGCAGCGCGGGACTAGTGAGCACAGATACGCAGTATTTT. Amino acid sequence: CASSAGLVSTDTQYF.

The genes are TRBV28 and TRBJ2-4, with D perhaps matching TRBD2 (5 bases). Germline CDR1 MDHEN, CDR2 SYDVKM. V lost 6 bases, J lost 3 bases, and 18 bases lay in between. The length of the CDR3 is 16 residues. This CDR3 reads CASSPPFSADKNIQYF. CDR3 in DNA: TGTGCCAGCAGCCCCCCCTTTAGCGCGGACAAAAACATTCAGTACTTC. Using reference TRBV28 and TRBJ2-4 for the parts outside the CDR3, the full variable domain is DVKVTQSSRYLVKRTGEKVFLECVQDMDHENMFWYRQDPGLGLRLIYFSYDVKMKEKGDIPEGYSVSREKKERFSLILESASTNQTSMYLCASSPPFSADKNIQYFGAGTRLSVL.

V and J are TRBV25-1 and TRBJ2-1; no clear D gene. V lost 7 bases and J 3 bases, leaving 4 bases between the germline ends. This CDR3 contains 11 residues. Looked up from germline, CDR1 is MGHDK and CDR2 is SYGVNS. The DNA of the CDR3 is TGTGCCAGCACTCTCTACAATGAGCAGTTCTTC. This gives the protein CASTLYNEQFF.

V gene TRBV7-9 combines with J gene TRBJ2-7; no clear D gene. CDR1 SEHNR and CDR2 FQNEAQ come from the germline V gene (reference sequence). The V end lost 0 bases, the J end lost 7 bases, and 10 bases lay between the germline ends. CDR3 length equals 13 residues. The CDR3 coding sequence is TGTGCCAGCAGCTTAGCGGTTCTCCGGGAGCAGTACTTC. Its protein product is CASSLAVLREQYF.

CDR3 region: CASSFRGEDEKLFF. CDR3 in DNA: TGTGCCAGCAGCTTCCGGGGAGAGGACGAAAAACTGTTTTTT. The chain combines TRBV7-9 with TRBJ1-4, with D unclear. The CDR3 is 14 residues long. Per the germline V gene, CDR1 is SEHNR and CDR2 is FQNEAQ (reference sequence). The V gene lost 3 bases and the J gene lost 8 bases, with 13 bases spanning the gap.

The chain carries TRBV28 and TRBJ2-1; TRBD1 agrees at 8 bases. Germline V CDR1 and CDR2: MDHEN, SYDVKM. V shed 7 bases, J shed 3 bases, and the junction held 8 bases outside the gene matches. This CDR3 has 15 residues. As DNA, the CDR3 is TGTGCCAGCACCCCCGGGACAGGCGTCTACAATGAGCAGTTCTTC. The encoded protein is CASTPGTGVYNEQFF.